This T cell receptor (beta chain) was captured by sequencing in a study of PD-L1 blockade in urothelial cancer. Across the whole study: Blood yielded a median of around 150,000 T cells per sample.

Clones were sequenced by immunoSEQ multiplex PCR, and TCRdb holds only the in-frame ones, with some missing. The sample shows 46,000 or so clones, approximately 90% of them seen only once. The V gene end was trimmed by 4 bases and the J gene end by 8 bases; junction bases not matched to a gene: 7. The CDR3 is 14 amino acids. Germline V lookup: CDR1 SGHRS, CDR2 YFSETQ. This clonotype was obtained from a man aged 55 to 70 with urothelial cancer. The specimen comprised PBMCs, sampled around atezolizumab (anti-PD-L1) treatment. V usage is TRBV5-1 and J usage is TRBJ1-2; TRBD1 aligns across 11 bases. CDR3 sequence: CASSDGQGAQGYTF. DNA of the CDR3: TGCGCCAGCAGCGACGGACAGGGGGCGCAAGGCTACACCTTC.